The TCR beta chain under discussion was sequenced for a study of blood T cells in healthy people across ages. There are 16 residues in the CDR3. CDR1 is SGHRS and CDR2 is YFSETQ in the germline V gene. V lost 2 bases to trimming and J lost 5 bases; unmatched junction nucleotides: 8. For the second PCR, which ran for about 6 to 11 cycles, a sample-barcoded 5' primer and a J-beta primer mix were used. The template-switch adaptor was a 5' adaptor with 12 random nucleotides. It tagged each cDNA molecule. TCRdb reprocessed the 5' RACE reads with MiXCR, giving one entry per CDR3 protein. The sample shows 1.5 million to 2 million distinct CDR3 sequences, 28% of them seen only once. Findings and limits, study-wide: Naive and antigen-experienced cells were not separated, limiting conclusive comparison.

Healthy Caucasians from Russia aged roughly 6 to 90 served as donors. This clonotype was counted only a few times. Antigen specificity is unknown. The sequence was obtained from a woman between 25 and 40 years old in good health. This chain joins TRBV5-1 and TRBJ1-1; 11 bases line up with TRBD1. Source material: blood. CDR3 loop: CASSLDPGQGVTEAFF. The CDR3 coding sequence is TGCGCCAGCAGCTTAGATCCGGGACAGGGGGTAACTGAAGCTTTCTTT.